What follows are 19 T cell receptor beta chains derived from one specimen sequenced in a study of blood T cell repertoires in COVID-19. TCRdb's table, derived via immunoSEQ multiplex PCR, lists solely in-frame clones and lacks some. The table includes 250,000 to 300,000 clones, less than 90% detected once. Sequencing used peripheral blood. All receptors come from a woman aged 25-40 years with COVID-19, enrolled during active disease.

The gene calls are TRBV3-1 (or the pseudogene TRBV3-2) and TRBJ2-5, with a weak D call TRBD2 (5 bases). V was cut by 0 bases and J by 2 bases, with 16 bases left in between. From germline, CDR1 is LGHDT and CDR2 YNNKEL (reference sequence). This CDR3 has 17 residues. CDR3 nucleotide sequence: TGTGCCAGCAGCCAAGATCGGATGGGGAGTCTACAAGAGACCCAGTACTTC. Translating it yields CASSQDRMGSLQETQYF.

The chain couples TRBV14 to TRBJ1-1; 9 nucleotides agree with TRBD1. The germline V gene encodes CDR1 SGHDN and CDR2 FVKESK. The CDR3 sequence is 19 residues long. V was clipped by 4 bases and J by 5 bases; unmatched bases: 20. This CDR3 reads CASSPALEGGTGFRTEAFF. CDR3 in DNA: TGTGCCAGCAGCCCAGCCCTTGAGGGGGGGACAGGGTTCAGGACTGAAGCTTTCTTT.

This chain connects TRBV4-1 to TRBJ2-2, with 12 positions matching TRBD2. The CDR3 runs 17 residues. With 1 base clipped from V and 3 bases from J, the junction kept 3 bases outside the gene matches. Germline V CDR1 and CDR2: MGHRA, YSYEKL. CDR3 sequence reads: CASSQGLAGDHTGELFF. The CDR3 DNA is TGCGCCAGCAGCCAAGGACTAGCGGGGGACCACACCGGGGAGCTGTTTTTT.

This chain uses TRBV28 with TRBJ2-7, with D hard to call. Germline V gene lookup returns CDR1 MDHEN and CDR2 SYDVKM. Deletions cut 2 bases from V and 2 bases from J, with 10 bases between. This CDR3 is built from 14 residues. The CDR3 DNA reads as TGTGCCAGCAGTTTAAACCCAGGTACCTACGAGCAGTACTTC. It specifies CASSLNPGTYEQYF.

V and J are TRBV2 and TRBJ2-3, with D unresolved. Germline V gives CDR1 SNHLY, CDR2 FYNNEI. The V end was cut by 5 bases, the J end by 2 bases, with 5 bases between. The CDR3 spans 12 residues. CDR3 in amino acids: CASSQNTDTQYF. CDR3 DNA sequence: TGTGCCAGCAGTCAGAACACAGATACGCAGTATTTT.

The chain is built from TRBV2 and TRBJ2-3; a weak D match, TRBD2 (7 bases). V shed 8 bases and J shed 3 bases, with 12 bases lying between them. The CDR3 consists of 13 residues. Germline loops: CDR1 SNHLY, CDR2 FYNNEI. CDR3 sequence (DNA): TGTGCCAGCGGGGGAGGGGGGACAGATACGCAGTATTTT. It translates to CASGGGGTDTQYF. Full variable domain (remainder filled in from reference TRBV2 and TRBJ2-3): EPEVTQTPSHQVTQMGQEVILRCVPISNHLYFYWYRQILGQKVEFLVSFYNNEISEKSEIFDDQFSVERPDGSNFTLKIRSTKLEDSAMYFCASGGGGTDTQYFGPGTRLTVL.

The chain has TRBV15 and TRBJ2-7; the match to TRBD1 covers 9 bases. J gave up 4 bases and V 5 bases, and 6 bases lay outside the gene matches. Germline-derived CDR1 and CDR2 are LNHNV and YYDKDF (reference sequence). CDR3 size: 14 residues. This chain's CDR3 is CATSSGQGGYEQYF. CDR3 coding DNA: TGTGCCACCAGCTCGGGACAGGGAGGATACGAGCAGTACTTC.

The chain joins TRBV6-6 to TRBJ2-7, with D perhaps matching TRBD2 (5 bases). The V gene lost 2 bases and the J gene lost 2 bases, with 10 bases spanning the gap. From germline, CDR1 is MNHNY and CDR2 SVGAGI (reference sequence). This CDR3 comprises 14 residues. The CDR3 loop is CASSYGGSTYEQYF. The CDR3 DNA reads TGTGCCAGCAGTTACGGAGGCAGCACCTACGAGCAGTACTTC.

CDR3 in DNA: TGCGCCAGCAATCGGGTGACGGCCTACAATGAGCAGTTCTTC. It codes for CASNRVTAYNEQFF. V gene TRBV5-1 combines with J gene TRBJ2-1; no clear D gene. The CDR3 runs 14 residues. V was clipped by 6 bases and J by 2 bases, with 12 bases between them. Germline V gene sequence: CDR1 SGHRS, CDR2 YFSETQ.

The chain joins TRBV7-8 to TRBJ2-3; D unresolved. This CDR3 comprises 14 residues. V lost 6 bases and J lost 5, with 15 bases in between. CDR1 and CDR2 (germline): SGHVS, FQNEAQ. The CDR3 DNA reads as TGTGCCAGCAGGCCCATCCCGAGCGAAGATACGCAGTATTTT. Its protein is CASRPIPSEDTQYF. The complete variable domain, with remaining parts taken from reference TRBV7-8 and TRBJ2-3, reads GAGVSQSPRYKVAKRGQDVALRCDPISGHVSLFWYQQALGQGPEFLTYFQNEAQLDKSGLPSDRFFAERPEGSVSTLKIQRTQQEDSAVYLCASRPIPSEDTQYFGPGTRLTVL.

The V gene is TRBV14, the J gene TRBJ2-2; 7 nucleotides agree with TRBD1. V was pared by 4 bases and J by 4 bases, with 3 bases of the junction left unmatched. This CDR3 has 14 residues. Germline V CDR1 and CDR2: SGHDN, FVKESK. This CDR3 reads CASSPRGFTGELFF. DNA for the CDR3: TGTGCCAGCAGCCCCAGGGGGTTCACCGGGGAGCTGTTTTTT. Combining the CDR3 with reference TRBV14 and TRBJ2-2 gives the whole variable domain EAGVTQFPSHSVIEKGQTVTLRCDPISGHDNLYWYRRVMGKEIKFLLHFVKESKQDESGMPNNRFLAERTGGTYSTLKVQPAELEDSGVYFCASSPRGFTGELFFGEGSRLTVL.

V and J are TRBV19 and TRBJ1-3; D is unclear. The length of the CDR3 is 15 residues. Per the germline V gene, CDR1 is LNHDA and CDR2 is SQIVND (reference sequence). V lost 5 bases to trimming and J lost 0 bases, with 11 bases between them. CDR3 in DNA: TGTGCCAGTAGTGTCAGTCTCAGCTCTGGAAACACCATATATTTT. Its protein product is CASSVSLSSGNTIYF.

The chain recombines TRBV28 with TRBJ1-5; 10 bases line up with TRBD1. V lost 5 bases and J lost 1; bases outside the gene matches: 2. Per germline, CDR1 MDHEN and CDR2 SYDVKM. This CDR3 spans 15 amino acids. Here the CDR3 reads CASSRQGASNQPQHF. The CDR3 nucleotides are TGTGCCAGCAGTCGACAGGGGGCCAGCAATCAGCCCCAGCATTTT.

This rearrangement joins TRBV5-1 to TRBJ1-2; no clear D. Trimming took 4 bases from V and 8 from J, leaving 21 bases between them. This CDR3 is built from 15 residues. Germline V gene sequence: CDR1 SGHRS, CDR2 YFSETQ. The CDR3 loop reads CASSPTPPGRWGYTF. The CDR3 nucleotides are TGCGCCAGCAGCCCCACCCCGCCAGGTCGCTGGGGCTACACCTTC.

The chain uses TRBV11-2 and TRBJ2-7, with 7 bases aligning to TRBD2. With 5 bases clipped from V and 4 bases from J, the junction kept 14 bases outside the gene matches. The CDR3 loop spans 16 amino acids. Germline lookup yields CDR1 SGHAT and CDR2 FQNNGV. The CDR3, as DNA: TGTGCCAGCAGCATGACCCCGGGGGAGGGAAGGTACGAGCAGTACTTC. The encoded protein is CASSMTPGEGRYEQYF. Supplemented by reference TRBV11-2 and TRBJ2-7, the full variable domain reads EAGVAQSPRYKIIEKRQSVAFWCNPISGHATLYWYQQILGQGPKLLIQFQNNGVVDDSQLPKDRFSAERLKGVDSTLKIQPAKLEDSAVYLCASSMTPGEGRYEQYFGPGTRLTVT.

The genes are TRBV19 and TRBJ2-5, with a possible D match to TRBD2 (7 bases). The CDR3 is made up of 15 amino acids. Trimming cost V 6 bases and J 3 bases, with 17 bases left between them. The germline V gene encodes CDR1 LNHDA and CDR2 SQIVND (reference sequence). Here the CDR3 reads CASSIGGGVEETQYF. In DNA, the CDR3 is TGTGCCAGTAGCATTGGGGGGGGCGTCGAAGAGACCCAGTACTTC.

This clone was seen a single time. This chain joins TRBV5-1 and TRBJ2-1, with D possibly being TRBD2 (7 bases). There are 16 residues in the CDR3. The V end lost 6 bases, the J end lost 0 bases, and 16 bases lay between the germline ends. The V gene's germline CDR1 is SGHRS and CDR2 YFSETQ. The chain's CDR3 is CASMPGGPSSYNEQFF. The CDR3 coding sequence is TGCGCCAGCATGCCGGGGGGCCCGAGCTCCTACAATGAGCAGTTCTTC.

J is TRBJ1-5 and V is TRBV5-1; D is undetermined. Germline V CDR1 and CDR2: SGHRS, YFSETQ. CDR3 length: 13 amino acids. V was pared by 7 bases and J by 11 bases, with 19 bases between. CDR3 region: CASAYSGESAQHF. The CDR3 DNA is TGCGCCAGCGCCTACAGCGGGGAATCCGCCCAGCATTTT.

The V and J genes are TRBV2 and TRBJ1-4; D call uncertain. With 2 bases removed from V and 4 bases from J, the gap between germline ends came to 8 bases. CDR1 SNHLY and CDR2 FYNNEI come from the germline V gene. The CDR3 runs 14 residues. CDR3 nucleotides: TGTGCCAGCAGTGAATTGCCAGTTAATGAAAAACTGTTTTTT. This gives the protein CASSELPVNEKLFF.